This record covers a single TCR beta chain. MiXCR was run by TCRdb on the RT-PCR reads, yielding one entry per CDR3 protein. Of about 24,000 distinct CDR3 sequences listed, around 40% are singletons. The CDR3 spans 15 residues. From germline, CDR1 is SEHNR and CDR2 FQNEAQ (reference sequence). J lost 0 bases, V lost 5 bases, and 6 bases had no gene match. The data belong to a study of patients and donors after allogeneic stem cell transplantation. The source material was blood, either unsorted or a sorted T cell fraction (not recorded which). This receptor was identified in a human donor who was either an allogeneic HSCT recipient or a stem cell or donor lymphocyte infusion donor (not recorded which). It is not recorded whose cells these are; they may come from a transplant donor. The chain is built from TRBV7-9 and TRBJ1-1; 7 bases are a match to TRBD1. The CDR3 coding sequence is TGTGCCAGCAGCCAACAGGGGTCTATGAACACTGAAGCTTTCTTT. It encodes CASSQQGSMNTEAFF.